The 28 T cell receptor beta chains in this list originate from one sample, sequenced in a study of cytomegalovirus exposure and HLA in healthy donors. The PCR was carried out with 60 Vbeta primers and 13 Jbeta primers. Sequencing was performed with immunoSEQ multiplex PCR; in TCRdb, only in-frame clones are kept and a portion is missing. The repertoire holds 150,000 to 200,000 clones, 80% to 90% seen once, with approximately 0.8% in the top ten. Material for sequencing was PBMCs. These receptors all come from a woman aged 18 to 35 in good health and CMV-seronegative.

This clone came up a few times. The chain carries TRBV2 and TRBJ2-7; tentatively, D is TRBD2 (6 bases). Trimming pared 7 bases from V and 2 bases from J, leaving 15 bases between. This CDR3 has 14 residues. Germline CDR1 SNHLY, CDR2 FYNNEI. The CDR3 DNA is TGTGCCAGCACCAGGCTAGCGCCGCCCTACGAGCAGTACTTC. Encoded protein: CASTRLAPPYEQYF.

V and J are TRBV28 and TRBJ2-7, with 10 nucleotides matching TRBD2. V lost 6 bases and J lost 1; bases outside the gene matches: 6. CDR3 length: 15 residues. Germline V gene sequence: CDR1 MDHEN, CDR2 SYDVKM. CDR3 coding DNA: TGTGCCAGCAGCGGAGCGGGAGGGCCTTCCTACGAGCAGTACTTC. Translating gives CASSGAGGPSYEQYF.

The V call is TRBV7-9, the J call TRBJ2-1, with 10 bases fitting TRBD2. After removal of 1 base from V and 5 bases from J, the junction contained 5 bases not matched to a gene. This CDR3 comprises 16 residues. Germline V gives CDR1 SEHNR, CDR2 FQNEAQ (reference sequence). The CDR3 here is CASSLDLAGADNEQFF. In DNA form, the CDR3 reads TGTGCCAGCAGCTTAGACCTAGCGGGAGCGGACAATGAGCAGTTCTTC.

The chain recombines TRBV28 with TRBJ1-4, with TRBD1 identical over 7 bases. The CDR3 is 12 residues long. Trimming at V came to 6 bases and at J to 11 bases, leaving 6 bases not matched to a gene. The germline V gene has CDR1 MDHEN and CDR2 SYDVKM. The CDR3 protein is CASSVRQGKLFF. CDR3 nucleotide sequence: TGTGCCAGCAGCGTACGACAGGGCAAACTGTTTTTT.

This chain uses TRBV19 with TRBJ2-2; no definite D call. The CDR3 runs to 13 residues. Germline V gene data show CDR1 as LNHDA and CDR2 as SQIVND (reference sequence). Trimming shortened V by 7 bases and J by 7 bases, and 13 bases separated the two germline ends. The DNA for the CDR3 is TGTGCCAGTATGGTTTCTTCCGGCGGGGAGCTGTTTTTT. It translates to CASMVSSGGELFF.

This clone was counted only a few times. This sequence joins TRBV6-1 and TRBJ2-3, with D uncertain. This CDR3 comprises 14 residues. Germline V gene sequence: CDR1 MNHNS, CDR2 SASEGT. V dropped 2 bases and J dropped 4 bases, with 10 bases sitting between them. CDR3 coding DNA: TGTGCCAGCAGTGAATTGGCTCTGCCAGATACGCAGTATTTT. It codes for CASSELALPDTQYF.

V gene TRBV27 combines with J gene TRBJ1-3, with 9 bases matching TRBD1. The J segment lost 0 bases and the V segment lost 8 bases, leaving 26 bases of the junction unmatched. The CDR3 runs to 22 residues. Germline-derived CDR1 and CDR2 are MNHEY and SMNVEV (reference sequence). Here the CDR3 DNA reads TGTGCCAGCCGAGCCGGGACAGGGTATGGACCAGCCTTCCAACACTCTGGAAACACCATATATTTT. Amino acids: CASRAGTGYGPAFQHSGNTIYF.

The chain carries TRBV28 and TRBJ2-7; D remains unclear. This CDR3 comprises 11 residues. Trimming removed 3 bases from V and 2 bases from J, with 2 bases in between. CDR1 MDHEN and CDR2 SYDVKM come from the germline V gene. The CDR3 DNA follows: TGTGCCAGCAGTTTCACCTACGAGCAGTACTTC. Translation gives CASSFTYEQYF.

J is TRBJ1-3 and V is TRBV6-1; no firm D call. Germline V gene data show CDR1 as MNHNS and CDR2 as SASEGT. Trimming left V 4 bases short and J 0 bases short, with 16 bases between. The CDR3 has 17 amino acids. The CDR3 reads CASSASSRSISGNTIYF. In nucleotides, the CDR3 is TGTGCCAGCAGTGCCAGTTCGCGGAGTATCTCTGGAAACACCATATATTTT.

This clone was seen only a few times. The rearrangement joins TRBV6-5 to TRBJ2-2; tentatively, D is TRBD1 (5 bases). The CDR3 is 16 amino acids. Looked up from germline, CDR1 is MNHEY and CDR2 is SVGAGI. Trimming stripped 0 bases from V and 5 bases from J, with 13 bases between. CDR3 DNA: TGTGCCAGCAGTTACTCGTCCAGGGAAGTGACCGGGGAGCTGTTTTTT. This codes for CASSYSSREVTGELFF.

CDR3 region: CASRLRGQRNTEAFF. The DNA for the CDR3 is TGTGCCAGCAGACTCCGGGGACAGCGGAACACTGAAGCTTTCTTT. The chain is built from TRBV27 and TRBJ1-1, with 7 positions matching TRBD1. Germline V lookup: CDR1 MNHEY, CDR2 SMNVEV (reference sequence). J gave up 1 base and V 6 bases, and 8 bases lay outside the gene matches. This CDR3 comprises 15 residues.

This chain joins TRBV6-5 and TRBJ2-2, with TRBD1 identical over 10 bases. Germline-derived CDR1 and CDR2 are MNHEY and SVGAGI. CDR3 length: 15 residues. V lost 6 bases, J lost 4 bases, and 5 bases stayed unmatched. CDR3 sequence: CASSHRTGGTGELFF. In DNA, the CDR3 is TGTGCCAGCAGCCATCGGACAGGGGGCACCGGGGAGCTGTTTTTT.

The V gene is TRBV28, the J gene TRBJ2-7; D uncertain. The CDR3 runs to 14 residues. The V gene lost 2 bases and the J gene lost 1 base, with 9 bases spanning the gap. Germline-derived CDR1 and CDR2 are MDHEN and SYDVKM. The CDR3 sequence is CASSLSPVSYEQYF. Here the CDR3 DNA reads TGTGCCAGCAGTTTAAGTCCAGTATCCTACGAGCAGTACTTC.

This clone was counted only a few times. V is TRBV4-1 and J is TRBJ1-4, with D unclear. Trimming pared 1 base from V and 0 bases from J, leaving 12 bases between. CDR1 and CDR2 from the germline V gene are MGHRA and YSYEKL. This CDR3 spans 17 amino acids. CDR3 sequence reads: CASSQVSAAATNEKLFF. The CDR3 region has the DNA TGCGCCAGCAGCCAAGTATCGGCGGCGGCAACTAATGAAAAACTGTTTTTT.

The chain uses TRBV6-1 and TRBJ1-1; tentative D call: TRBD1 (6 bases). The CDR3 length is 14 residues. Germline V gene data show CDR1 as MNHNS and CDR2 as SASEGT. The CDR3 DNA is TGTGCTTCTATGTCGGGGGGCCTGGACACTGAAGCTTTCTTT. Protein sequence: CASMSGGLDTEAFF.

The chain carries TRBV15 and TRBJ2-5; D call uncertain. Germline V CDR1 and CDR2: LNHNV, YYDKDF (reference sequence). There are 13 residues in the CDR3. The ends were cut back, 8 bases at V and 4 bases at J, with 14 bases in the middle. The CDR3: CATLNDGRETQYF. CDR3 DNA sequence: TGTGCCACCCTAAATGATGGGCGAGAGACCCAGTACTTC.

This clone appeared a single time. J is TRBJ2-5 and V is TRBV30, with D uncertain. The end of the DNA is better explained by TRBJ2-7, so the J call may be wrong. The germline gives CDR1 GTSNPN, CDR2 SVGIG (reference sequence). The CDR3 totals 12 residues. This CDR3 reads CAWSVSAYEQYF. The CDR3, as DNA: TGTGCCTGGAGTGTAAGTGCCTACGAGCAGTACTTC.

The chain recombines TRBV2 with TRBJ2-1; D possibly corresponds to TRBD2 (5 bases). V was shortened by 6 bases and J by 6 bases, with 15 bases between the two germline ends. Germline values: CDR1 SNHLY, CDR2 FYNNEI. This CDR3 has 14 residues. The CDR3 sequence is CASRKGAGVNEQFF. In DNA form, the CDR3 reads TGTGCCAGCAGGAAGGGAGCTGGTGTCAATGAGCAGTTCTTC.

This clone was found once. The rearrangement links TRBV2 to TRBJ2-3; D is ambiguous. Trimming cost V 4 bases and J 0 bases, with 14 bases left between them. This CDR3 comprises 16 residues. The germline gives CDR1 SNHLY, CDR2 FYNNEI. CDR3 protein: CASSGLAETSTDTQYF. The CDR3 nucleotides are TGTGCCAGCAGTGGTCTTGCGGAGACTAGCACAGATACGCAGTATTTT.

This clone came up many times. The J gene is TRBJ2-2, the V gene TRBV6-6; the match to TRBD2 covers 12 bases. The germline V gene encodes CDR1 MNHNY and CDR2 SVGAGI (reference sequence). After removal of 6 bases from V and 1 base from J, the junction contained 0 bases not matched to a gene. This CDR3 comprises 15 residues. The CDR3 here is CASRLAGGNTGELFF. DNA for the CDR3: TGTGCCAGCAGACTAGCGGGAGGGAACACCGGGGAGCTGTTTTTT.

The chain is built from TRBV6-1 and TRBJ1-5, with TRBD1 matching over 7 bases. Germline V lookup: CDR1 MNHNS, CDR2 SASEGT. The CDR3 has 15 residues. V trimming: 7 bases; J trimming: 2 bases; junction bases outside the gene matches: 8. The DNA for the CDR3 is TGTGCCAGCATTTTGACAGGGTTTGGCAATCAGCCCCAGCATTTT. As protein: CASILTGFGNQPQHF.

The chain links TRBV13 to TRBJ2-5, with D maybe TRBD1 (5 bases). The last part of the DNA fits TRBJ2-7 better; the J call may be wrong. The CDR3 has 15 amino acids. Looked up from germline, CDR1 is PRHDT and CDR2 is FYEKMQ (reference sequence). This CDR3 reads CASSLGPRVEYEQYF. The CDR3 bases are TGTGCCAGCAGCTTAGGGCCCAGGGTGGAATACGAGCAGTACTTC.

This chain connects TRBV11-3 to TRBJ2-7; D is possibly TRBD2 (6 bases). Germline V gives CDR1 SGHNT, CDR2 YENEEA. This CDR3 comprises 17 residues. The V end was cut by 5 bases, the J end by 4 bases, with 24 bases between. The CDR3: CASSRTFGSASTYEQYF. The CDR3 bases are TGTGCCAGCAGCCGCACGTTCGGGAGCGCCAGCACGTACGAGCAGTACTTC.

Concerning this clone: A read error may produce the germline difference seen at one junction end. CDR3 coding DNA: TGTGCCAGCAGTTCCACAGGGGGAACTACCTACGAGCAGTGCTTC. Translation: CASSSTGGTTYEQCF. V gene TRBV27 combines with J gene TRBJ2-7; 8 bases are a match to TRBD1. Per germline, CDR1 MNHEY and CDR2 SMNVEV (reference sequence). This CDR3 comprises 15 residues.

This clone was seen only a few times. This rearrangement joins TRBV14 to TRBJ2-7, with a tentative D call TRBD1 (6 bases). The length of the CDR3 is 12 residues. CDR1 is SGHDN, CDR2 FVKESK, per germline. Trimming left V 4 bases short and J 6 bases short, with 10 bases between. Written as DNA, the CDR3 is TGTGCCAGCAGCCCCACAGGGATCGAGCAGTACTTC. It translates to CASSPTGIEQYF.

This chain connects TRBV5-4 to TRBJ2-7, with 11 bases that match TRBD2. The CDR3 contains 15 residues. The V and J ends lost 0 bases and 4 bases, in that order; junction bases with no gene match: 3. CDR1 and CDR2 (germline): SGHNT, YYREEE (reference sequence). The CDR3 is CASSLGPSGRYEQYF. CDR3 in DNA: TGTGCCAGCAGCTTGGGTCCTAGCGGGAGGTACGAGCAGTACTTC.

This sequence joins TRBV18 and TRBJ2-5; TRBD1 aligns across 8 bases. The CDR3 is 15 residues long. In germline, CDR1 is KGHSH, CDR2 LQKENI. With 6 bases clipped from V and 2 bases from J, the junction kept 8 bases outside the gene matches. CDR3 sequence: CASSSGTGRQETQYF. As DNA, the CDR3 is TGTGCCAGCTCTTCCGGGACAGGCAGGCAAGAGACCCAGTACTTC.

V gene TRBV28 combines with J gene TRBJ1-2; D call uncertain. The V gene lost 6 bases and the J gene lost 2 bases, with 7 bases spanning the gap. This CDR3 is built from 12 residues. Per the germline V gene, CDR1 is MDHEN and CDR2 is SYDVKM. The CDR3 loop is CASRQINYGYTF. The CDR3 nucleotides read TGTGCCAGCAGACAAATCAACTATGGCTACACCTTC.